The sequence of this TCR beta chain was determined in a study of T cell repertoires in cytomegalovirus infection. As for this clonotype: Its specificity is unknown.

Germline V CDR1 and CDR2: DFQATT, SNEGSKA (reference sequence). This CDR3 has 13 amino acids. Germline trimming cut 6 bases from V and 5 bases from J; bases unmatched to any gene: 4. TCRdb passed the reads through MiXCR, listing each CDR3 protein once. Of about 570,000 distinct CDR3 sequences listed, about 40% were seen once; the top ten hold about 46%. The receptor was isolated from a human donor in good health (CMV status not recorded). Some clones in this sample may be carry-over from other donors' samples. The specimen was cultured PBMCs, collected from culture after CMV antigen stimulation. The rearrangement uses TRBV20-1 and TRBJ2-1; 10 positions match TRBD2. The CDR3 protein is CSASSGSDNEQFF. The DNA for the CDR3 is TGCAGTGCGTCTAGCGGGAGCGACAATGAGCAGTTCTTC.